In this sample, the clone carrying this TCR beta chain turned up a few times. What it binds is unknown. TCRdb itself ran the reads through MiXCR, one entry per CDR3 protein. The table shows roughly 700,000 distinct CDR3 sequences, with about 30% occurring only once. The germline V gene encodes CDR1 SGHNT and CDR2 YYREEE (reference sequence). With V trimmed by 4 bases and J by 7 bases, 11 bases remained unmatched. The CDR3 consists of 15 residues. The data are from a study of T cell repertoires in cytomegalovirus infection. Whole-study findings and limits: In two of eight donors, the top clonotype was HLA-C-restricted CMV-specific. CMV carriers having the relevant HLA were flagged by cumulative public TCR beta family frequency.

This chain connects TRBV5-4 to TRBJ1-5, with 7 bases lining up with TRBD1. The clonotype comes from a human donor in good health (CMV status not recorded). Some clones in this sample may be carry-over from other donors' samples. The sample consisted of cultured PBMCs, taken from culture after CMV antigen stimulation. CDR3 residues: CASSVTGDGAQPQHF. The CDR3 bases are TGTGCCAGCAGCGTAACAGGGGATGGAGCACAGCCCCAGCATTTT.